Reported below is one T cell receptor (beta chain). It has no known antigen specificity. Nothing much larger sits one base from this clone, and base qualities are not available. For sequencing of the TCRbeta CDR3 region, genomic DNA was extracted from the sorted cells. The immunoSEQ Assay was used to sequence the TCRbeta CDR3 regions. The table comes from immuneACCESS by way of TCRdb, which keeps in-frame sequences with V and J called. Part of the clones is missing from these tables; in studies checked, under half for an unresolved V gene and the rest for unknown reasons. The sample contains about 79,000 clones, roughly 88% of them found a single time. Together, the top ten hold about 0.3% of the sample. This sample was taken from a study of OX40 agonist ivuxolimab in advanced cancers. Turning to the overall study: The costimulatory receptor OX40 (CD134) was targeted by ivuxolimab, a fully human IgG2 agonistic monoclonal antibody. Intravenous ivuxolimab was administered to patients every 2 weeks at six dose levels: 0.01, 0.1, 0.3, 1.5, 3 and 10 mg/kg. Of the 50 or so patients in dose escalation, some 20 had hepatocellular carcinoma, around 15 had melanoma, 9 had renal cell carcinoma and 9 had head and neck cancer. A male proportion of 82.7% and a mean age of 60 years, ranging from about 23 to 79, were recorded for the dose-escalation cohort. Patients were allowed to have had prior anti-PD-1, anti-PD-L1 or anti-CTLA-4 therapy, and roughly 40% of the dose-escalation patients had previously received checkpoint inhibitors. Partial responses occurred in three dose-escalation patients: two with cutaneous melanoma and one with hepatocellular carcinoma. Peripheral TCRbeta sequencing aimed to test whether ivuxolimab altered TCR sequence diversity and caused clonal T-cell expansion. The monotherapy dose-escalation portion (N ≈ 52 patients) of the phase I ivuxolimab trial is reported in the paper. The study at large found these results: Which antigens the clonally expanded peripheral T cells were specific for was not determined. Low levels of normalized T-cell clonal expansion were also seen in some nonresponding patients. Clonal expansion of both CD4+ and CD8+ blood T cells was observed from baseline to week 6 at doses 0.1 to 3.0 mg/kg. In the 0.1-3.0 mg/kg groups, partial responders had among the lowest normalized peripheral clonal expansion, particularly in CD8+ T cells. After ivuxolimab, more expanded clones were found on average in CD8+ T cells than in CD4+ T cells.

The trial excluded patients who had a history of autoimmune disease or were on systemic immunosuppression. Peripheral blood for TCR sequencing was collected from all dose cohorts at baseline, on cycle 4 day 1, and on cycle 7 day 1. The samples were drawn from a first-in-human, open-label, multicenter phase I dose-escalation trial of ivuxolimab. The trial enrolled adults with locally advanced or metastatic head and neck squamous cell, hepatocellular, melanoma or renal cell carcinoma. Before TCR sequencing, CD4+ and CD8+ T cells were separately sorted from peripheral blood. Trimming accounts for 5 bases at V and 0 bases at J, while the number of junction bases matched to no gene is 7. The germline V gene provides CDR1 SGHVS and CDR2 FQNEAQ. Measured from the cysteine to the phenylalanine, the CDR3 is 16 residues long. Only the CDR3 region is kept as DNA, spanning 48 bases read in frame from base 1.

This TCR was recovered from an adult with an advanced solid tumor such as melanoma, head and neck, liver or kidney cancer. The rearrangement combines TRBV7-8 with TRBJ2-1; 7 bases in the middle match TRBD1. The source material was CD4+ or CD8+ T cells sorted from blood, sampled in a trial of the OX40 agonist ivuxolimab. The nucleotide sequence is given as TGTGCCAGCAGCCTCTTCAGGGGGATCTCCTACAATGAGCAGTTCTTC. Its protein product is CASSLFRGISYNEQFF.